This entry lists 25 T cell receptor beta chains sequenced from one sample in a study of cytomegalovirus exposure and HLA in healthy donors. The assay was immunoSEQ multiplex PCR, and TCRdb's table has in-frame clones only and misses some. This sample has 150,000 to 250,000 clones, with roughly 88% found just once. Sequencing was carried out using PBMCs. The receptors shown here come from a young woman in good health and CMV-seropositive.

This sequence joins TRBV6-5 and TRBJ2-7; 7 nucleotides agree with TRBD2. CDR3 length equals 15 residues. CDR1 is MNHEY and CDR2 is SVGAGI in the germline V gene. Germline trimming cut 5 bases from V and 4 bases from J; bases unmatched to any gene: 11. For the CDR3, the DNA is TGTGCCAGCAGTACCAAAGCGGGATACGGATACGAGCAGTACTTC. Amino acids: CASSTKAGYGYEQYF.

The V call is TRBV18, the J call TRBJ2-7, with TRBD2 matching over 9 bases. The ends lost 1 base at V and 4 bases at J; junction bases unmatched: 2. Germline V gives CDR1 KGHSH, CDR2 LQKENI. The CDR3 contains 14 residues. In nucleotides, the CDR3 is TGTGCCAGCTCACCACGCGGGAGGGTGTACGAGCAGTACTTC. Translating it yields CASSPRGRVYEQYF.

The table lists this clone with a count of one. CDR3: CASSLDLDRGLRTF. CDR3 in DNA: TGCGCCAGCAGCTTAGATTTGGACAGGGGGTTGAGGACCTTC. The V call is TRBV5-1, the J call TRBJ1-2; TRBD1 agrees at 10 bases. The CDR3 is 14 residues long. The ends lost 2 bases at V and 14 bases at J; junction bases unmatched: 12. Germline-derived CDR1 and CDR2 are SGHRS and YFSETQ.

The V and J genes are TRBV28 and TRBJ2-1; D is ambiguous. Trimming removed 2 bases at V and 6 bases at J, with 11 bases between. Germline V CDR1 and CDR2: MDHEN, SYDVKM. CDR3 length equals 14 residues. CDR3 in amino acids: CASSLERVGNEQFF. The CDR3 DNA reads as TGTGCCAGCAGTTTAGAGCGCGTGGGCAATGAGCAGTTCTTC.

This sequence joins TRBV5-1 and TRBJ2-5, with a tentative D call TRBD2 (5 bases). CDR3 length: 13 residues. The ends were cut back, 0 bases at V and 10 bases at J, with 13 bases in the middle. The germline V gene has CDR1 SGHRS and CDR2 YFSETQ. In DNA form, the CDR3 reads TGCGCCAGCAGCTTGGAGTCGTCGGAGGTCCAGTACTTC. Its translation: CASSLESSEVQYF.

The CDR3 protein is CASSPGSSTANTGELFF. CDR3 nucleotides: TGTGCCAGCTCACCGGGCAGTTCGACCGCGAACACCGGGGAGCTGTTTTTT. The V and J genes are TRBV18 and TRBJ2-2; D gene ambiguous. This CDR3 comprises 17 residues. V was shortened by 3 bases and J by 0 bases, with 14 bases between the two germline ends. Germline loops: CDR1 KGHSH, CDR2 LQKENI.

The rearrangement links TRBV10-1 to TRBJ2-6, with D perhaps matching TRBD2 (6 bases). Trimming cost V 6 bases and J 4 bases, with 19 bases left between them. Per germline, CDR1 WNHNN and CDR2 SYGVQD (reference sequence). The CDR3 is 17 residues long. The CDR3 is CASSPALGGYGANVLTF. In DNA, the CDR3 is TGCGCCAGCAGCCCGGCGTTGGGGGGTTACGGGGCCAACGTCCTGACTTTC.

In regard to this clone: The junction differs from germline at one of its ends, possibly a read error. This rearrangement joins TRBV28 to TRBJ1-1; possible D gene TRBD1, 6 bases. Germline assignment: CDR1 MDHEN and CDR2 SYDVKM. The CDR3 has 16 amino acids. In DNA, the CDR3 is TGTGCCATCAGTAGTCCGGAAAAACAGGGATTATATGAAGCTTTCTTT. This gives the protein CAISSPEKQGLYEAFF. Full variable domain (missing parts from reference TRBV28 and TRBJ1-1): DVKVTQSSRYLVKRTGEKVFLECVQDMDHENMFWYRQDPGLGLRLIYFSYDVKMKEKGDIPEGYSVSREKKERFSLILESASTNQTSMYLCAISSPEKQGLYEAFFGQGTRLTVV.

This chain links TRBV7-9 with TRBJ1-1; 7 bases align to TRBD1. This CDR3 is 15 amino acids long. In germline, CDR1 is SEHNR, CDR2 FQNEAQ (reference sequence). J gave up 5 bases and V 7 bases, and 13 bases lay outside the gene matches. In DNA form, the CDR3 reads TGTGCCAGCACTAGACTCCTAACAGGGGAGACTGAAGCTTTCTTT. Its translation is CASTRLLTGETEAFF.

The chain joins TRBV28 to TRBJ1-2, with 10 bases aligning to TRBD1. The germline CDR1 and CDR2 sequences are MDHEN and SYDVKM. The CDR3 sequence is 19 residues long. V was clipped by 1 base and J by 10 bases; unmatched bases: 21. For the CDR3, the DNA is TGTGCCAGCAGTTTATTAGAAGGGGCGGGACAGGGGCGTATTCATTACTACACCTTC. It specifies CASSLLEGAGQGRIHYYTF.

In this sample, this clone turned up a few times. The chain couples TRBV7-9 to TRBJ2-3; a weak D match, TRBD2 (6 bases). Trimming stripped 2 bases from V and 3 bases from J, with 9 bases between. CDR3 length: 14 residues. Germline CDR1 is SEHNR and CDR2 is FQNEAQ (reference sequence). The CDR3: CASSLTGLTDTQYF. The CDR3 region has the DNA TGTGCCAGCAGCTTAACGGGACTTACAGATACGCAGTATTTT. Using reference TRBV7-9 and TRBJ2-3 for the parts outside the CDR3, the full variable domain is DTGVSQNPRHKITKRGQNVTFRCDPISEHNRLYWYRQTLGQGPEFLTYFQNEAQLEKSRLLSDRFSAERPKGSFSTLEIQRTEQGDSAMYLCASSLTGLTDTQYFGPGTRLTVL.

J is TRBJ2-7 and V is TRBV6-5, with 7 bases identical to TRBD2. The CDR3 is 15 amino acids. The germline V gene has CDR1 MNHEY and CDR2 SVGAGI. The V and J ends lost 0 bases and 3 bases, in that order; junction bases with no gene match: 5. The CDR3 loop is CASSYSKASGYEQYF. The CDR3 coding sequence is TGTGCCAGCAGTTACTCGAAGGCTAGCGGCTACGAGCAGTACTTC.

This clone was observed a single time. V usage is TRBV7-9 and J usage is TRBJ2-7; D may be TRBD1 (6 bases). The V end lost 3 bases, the J end lost 7 bases, and 22 bases lay between the germline ends. CDR1 SEHNR and CDR2 FQNEAQ come from the germline V gene (reference sequence). The length of the CDR3 is 16 residues. CDR3 nucleotides: TGTGCCAGCAGCTTGGGGCCAGACACGACAGGCGGAGAGCAGTACTTC. This codes for CASSLGPDTTGGEQYF.

This clone was seen only once. This rearrangement joins TRBV18 to TRBJ1-2; D not resolved. CDR3 size: 14 residues. With 2 bases removed from V and 0 bases from J, the gap between germline ends came to 7 bases. Germline CDR1 KGHSH, CDR2 LQKENI. The CDR3 nucleotides read TGTGCCAGCTCACCAACAGCAGCTAACTATGGCTACACCTTC. This encodes CASSPTAANYGYTF.

The chain uses TRBV15 and TRBJ2-5, with D possibly matching TRBD1 (6 bases). The CDR3 is 14 residues long. Looked up from germline, CDR1 is LNHNV and CDR2 is YYDKDF (reference sequence). Trimming pared 0 bases from V and 7 bases from J, leaving 12 bases between. The CDR3: CATSRDPGVWTQYF. The CDR3 bases are TGTGCCACCAGCAGAGATCCAGGGGTCTGGACCCAGTACTTC.

The chain uses TRBV28 and TRBJ2-3; unclear D gene. Germline lookup yields CDR1 MDHEN and CDR2 SYDVKM. The CDR3 loop spans 15 amino acids. Trimming stripped 0 bases from V and 1 base from J, with 8 bases between. As DNA, the CDR3 is TGTGCCAGCAGTTTATGGACTGAGGGCACAGATACGCAGTATTTT. As protein: CASSLWTEGTDTQYF.

The CDR3 DNA reads TGCAGCGTTGAGGTTGGGGGGAGTCAGCCCCAGCATTTT. Its protein product is CSVEVGGSQPQHF. This rearrangement joins TRBV29-1 to TRBJ1-5, with D possibly being TRBD1 (5 bases). Germline-derived CDR1 and CDR2 are SQVTM and ANQGSEA. The CDR3 has 13 amino acids. Trimming pared 3 bases from V and 6 bases from J, leaving 12 bases between.

The sample holds one count of this clone. The chain uses TRBV6-1 and TRBJ2-7; 13 bases line up with TRBD2. V shed 3 bases, J shed 6 bases, and the junction held 5 bases outside the gene matches. This CDR3 comprises 15 residues. Germline V gene lookup returns CDR1 MNHNS and CDR2 SASEGT. CDR3 amino acids: CASSDSGLAGVEQYF. As DNA, the CDR3 is TGTGCCAGCAGTGATTCCGGACTAGCGGGAGTCGAGCAGTACTTC.

The J gene is TRBJ2-7, the V gene TRBV6-5; weak D call: TRBD1 (5 bases). CDR3 length equals 14 residues. The germline V gene has CDR1 MNHEY and CDR2 SVGAGI. With 0 bases removed from V and 6 bases from J, the gap between germline ends came to 12 bases. In DNA form, the CDR3 reads TGTGCCAGCAGTTACTCGAGGACATCCGGCGAGCAGTACTTC. It codes for CASSYSRTSGEQYF.

V is TRBV27 and J is TRBJ1-2; 11 bases line up with TRBD1. Germline CDR1 reads MNHEY; CDR2 reads SMNVEV (reference sequence). This CDR3 comprises 14 residues. V shed 6 bases, J shed 3 bases, and the junction held 3 bases outside the gene matches. The CDR3 spells CASSRTGGDYGYTF. CDR3 nucleotides: TGTGCCAGCAGCCGGACAGGGGGCGACTATGGCTACACCTTC.

The chain recombines TRBV2 with TRBJ2-2; TRBD2 matches 13 bases. The CDR3 is made up of 15 amino acids. Germline lookup yields CDR1 SNHLY and CDR2 FYNNEI. After removal of 7 bases from V and 7 bases from J, the junction contained 6 bases not matched to a gene. The CDR3 DNA sequence: TGTGCCAGCACGAGGACTAGCGGGAGTGGCGGGGAGCTGTTTTTT. Protein: CASTRTSGSGGELFF.

Here the CDR3 DNA reads TGTGCCTGGAAGCGGGGCGAAGGAAACACCATATATTTT. This codes for CAWKRGEGNTIYF. The rearrangement joins TRBV30 to TRBJ1-3; tentatively, D is TRBD1 (5 bases). The CDR3 has 13 residues. Germline V gives CDR1 GTSNPN, CDR2 SVGIG (reference sequence). Trimming took 4 bases from V and 4 from J, leaving 11 bases between them.

V usage is TRBV19 and J usage is TRBJ1-5; D possibly corresponds to TRBD1 (6 bases). This CDR3 has 13 amino acids. The germline V gene has CDR1 LNHDA and CDR2 SQIVND (reference sequence). V dropped 9 bases and J dropped 9 bases, with 18 bases sitting between them. CDR3 protein: CASRRGPDLPQHF. In nucleotides, the CDR3 is TGTGCCAGCCGCAGGGGACCCGATCTGCCCCAGCATTTT. The entire variable domain, with the rest obtained from reference TRBV19 and TRBJ1-5, is as follows: DGGITQSPKYLFRKEGQNVTLSCEQNLNHDAMYWYRQDPGQGLRLIYYSQIVNDFQKGDIAEGYSVSREKKESFPLTVTSAQKNPTAFYLCASRRGPDLPQHFGDGTRLSIL.

CDR3 DNA sequence: TGTGCCAGTATGGGCCGATTCAACACTGAAGCTTTCTTT. Translation: CASMGRFNTEAFF. The genes are TRBV19 and TRBJ1-1, with D unclear. Per the germline V gene, CDR1 is LNHDA and CDR2 is SQIVND (reference sequence). V was shortened by 7 bases and J by 2 bases, with 11 bases between the two germline ends. The CDR3 sequence is 13 residues long.

J is TRBJ2-7 and V is TRBV6-6, with 7 bases fitting TRBD2. Trimming took 7 bases from V and 2 from J; bases not matched to a gene: 2. CDR3 length: 12 residues. Germline values: CDR1 MNHNY, CDR2 SVGAGI (reference sequence). The CDR3 DNA reads TGTGCCAGCACCGGGACTACCTACGAGCAGTACTTC. Translation gives CASTGTTYEQYF.